What follows are 18 T cell receptor beta chains derived from one specimen sequenced in a study of chemoradiotherapy in HPV16-positive cancers (dated by TCRdb to between 2021 and 2024). The library was made by the immunoSEQ multiplex PCR assay. The table comes from immuneACCESS by way of TCRdb, which keeps in-frame sequences with V and J called. Part of the clones is missing from these tables; in studies checked, under half for an unresolved V gene and the rest for unknown reasons. Counted in this sample were 20,000 or so clones; approximately 84% of them appeared once. The top ten clonotypes cover under 6% of the sample. The material sequenced was blood, taken from a patient who underwent chemoradiotherapy. The receptors were sampled from a human donor with HPV-associated anogenital cancer.

This chain connects TRBV6-5 to TRBJ2-7; 9 bases match TRBD1. Germline CDR1 is MNHEY and CDR2 is SVGAGI. The CDR3 spans 12 residues. V was clipped by 6 bases and J by 5 bases; unmatched bases: 2. The CDR3 sequence: CASRRQGDEQYF. DNA of the CDR3: TGTGCCAGCAGACGACAGGGGGACGAGCAGTACTTC.

The rearrangement links TRBV10-2 to TRBJ2-3; D is tentatively TRBD1 or TRBD2 (6 bases each). V shed 3 bases and J shed 4 bases, with 14 bases lying between them. Germline V gene data show CDR1 as WSHSY and CDR2 as SAAADI. The CDR3 has 15 amino acids. CDR3 in DNA: TGCGCCAGCAGTGAACTTGGAGGGGGTCCAGATACGCAGTATTTT. Translation gives CASSELGGGPDTQYF.

The chain couples TRBV27 to TRBJ2-7; possible D gene TRBD2, 5 bases. The CDR3 spans 13 residues. The germline gives CDR1 MNHEY, CDR2 SMNVEV (reference sequence). Trimming took 4 bases from V and 4 from J, leaving 11 bases between them. The CDR3 DNA reads TGTGCCAGCAGTTGGCGGACTCCGTACGAGCAGTACTTC. This encodes CASSWRTPYEQYF.

V is TRBV2 and J is TRBJ1-5; TRBD1 matches 10 bases. Trimming removed 4 bases from V and 7 bases from J; junction bases left unmatched: 10. From germline, CDR1 is SNHLY and CDR2 FYNNEI. This CDR3 is built from 16 residues. CDR3 DNA: TGTGCCAGCAGTGTCCTAGGACAGGGGGTGGGGCAGCCCCAGCATTTT. Protein: CASSVLGQGVGQPQHF.

The V gene is TRBV10-3, the J gene TRBJ2-5; D possibly corresponds to TRBD1 (6 bases). Trimming removed 4 bases from V and 13 bases from J, with 13 bases in between. The CDR3 spans 11 residues. The germline gives CDR1 ENHRY, CDR2 SYGVKD. The CDR3 sequence: CAISARDTLYF. The CDR3, as DNA: TGTGCCATCAGTGCCCGGGACACTCTGTACTTC.

CDR3 in DNA: TGTGCCACCGCTCCGGGACAGGGCGAAAAACTGTTTTTT. Amino acids: CATAPGQGEKLFF. V gene TRBV7-6 combines with J gene TRBJ1-4; TRBD1 aligns across 9 bases. There are 13 residues in the CDR3. Germline CDR1 reads SGHVS; CDR2 reads FNYEAQ. V trimming: 10 bases; J trimming: 8 bases; junction bases outside the gene matches: 8.

This clone appeared a single time. The chain has TRBV19 and TRBJ2-3; 9 bases are shared with TRBD1. The V gene end was trimmed by 3 bases and the J gene end by 6 bases; junction bases not matched to a gene: 4. Germline values: CDR1 LNHDA, CDR2 SQIVND (reference sequence). The CDR3 is 14 amino acids. The CDR3 DNA reads as TGTGCCAGTAGTATTGGGACAGGGTTGGATACGCAGTATTTT. This encodes CASSIGTGLDTQYF.

The chain recombines TRBV6-1 with TRBJ2-1; 12 bases map to TRBD2. There are 13 residues in the CDR3. The junction had 5 bases not matched to a gene; V was cut back by 7 bases and J by 10 bases. Per the germline V gene, CDR1 is MNHNS and CDR2 is SASEGT. CDR3 protein: CASTLLAGGEQFF. The CDR3 DNA sequence: TGTGCCAGCACTTTACTAGCGGGGGGAGAGCAGTTCTTC.

The chain employs TRBV10-3 and TRBJ2-1; TRBD2 might be the D (5 bases). This CDR3 is built from 16 residues. The germline V gene encodes CDR1 ENHRY and CDR2 SYGVKD. The V gene lost 0 bases and the J gene lost 8 bases, with 17 bases spanning the gap. The CDR3 DNA reads TGTGCCATCAGTGAGTCGAAGGATAGCGTCATCGATGAGCAGTTCTTC. This sequence encodes CAISESKDSVIDEQFF.

The rearrangement links TRBV9 to TRBJ1-1; possible D gene TRBD1, 5 bases. CDR3 size: 12 residues. Trimming stripped 3 bases from V and 6 bases from J, with 9 bases between. CDR1 is SGDLS and CDR2 is YYNGEE in the germline V gene. Here the CDR3 reads CASSAGTAEAFF. The CDR3 coding sequence is TGTGCCAGCAGCGCGGGGACGGCTGAAGCTTTCTTT.

The chain uses TRBV28 and TRBJ2-2; the D is unclear. Trimming took 3 bases from V and 4 from J, leaving 12 bases between them. The CDR3 runs 15 residues. CDR1 is MDHEN and CDR2 is SYDVKM in the germline V gene. This CDR3 is CASSFPLQITGELFF. CDR3 nucleotides: TGTGCCAGCAGTTTCCCCTTACAGATCACCGGGGAGCTGTTTTTT.

The chain recombines TRBV5-1 with TRBJ2-7, with D possibly TRBD1 on 6 matching bases. Germline V gives CDR1 SGHRS, CDR2 YFSETQ. CDR3 length equals 17 residues. Trimming stripped 0 bases from V and 0 bases from J, with 16 bases between. The CDR3 sequence: CASSLDNRDGSSYEQYF. The DNA of the CDR3 is TGCGCCAGCAGCTTGGATAACAGGGACGGCAGCTCCTACGAGCAGTACTTC.

The genes are TRBV19 and TRBJ1-2; tentatively, D is TRBD1 (5 bases). The CDR3 has 16 residues. The V and J ends lost 2 bases and 5 bases respectively, with 18 bases between them. In germline, CDR1 is LNHDA, CDR2 SQIVND (reference sequence). The CDR3 DNA reads TGTGCCAGTAGTATATCCGAAGATCGCGCAGGGTATGGCTACACCTTC. It encodes CASSISEDRAGYGYTF.

This chain uses TRBV7-8 with TRBJ1-1; D ambiguous. V was cut by 5 bases and J by 2 bases, with 9 bases left in between. CDR1 is SGHVS, CDR2 FQNEAQ, per germline. The CDR3 covers 13 residues. The CDR3 here is CASSLVENTEAFF. In DNA form, the CDR3 reads TGTGCCAGCAGCCTGGTCGAAAACACTGAAGCTTTCTTT.

The chain carries TRBV2 and TRBJ1-2; 7 nucleotides agree with TRBD1. Germline V gene data show CDR1 as SNHLY and CDR2 as FYNNEI. V shed 7 bases and J 0 bases; nucleotides not matched to a gene: 11. The CDR3 loop spans 16 amino acids. This CDR3 is CASKLGQSSANYGYTF. CDR3 DNA: TGTGCCAGCAAGCTGGGACAGTCGTCAGCTAACTATGGCTACACCTTC.

The chain employs TRBV7-9 and TRBJ2-5; D gene uncertain. Germline V CDR1 and CDR2: SEHNR, FQNEAQ (reference sequence). V lost 2 bases and J lost 2, with 3 bases in between. This CDR3 spans 12 amino acids. The CDR3 nucleotides are TGTGCCAGCAGCTTACCGCAAGAGACCCAGTACTTC. This gives the protein CASSLPQETQYF.

This chain joins TRBV7-9 and TRBJ2-1; the D gene is possibly TRBD2 (5 bases). CDR3 length: 15 residues. From germline, CDR1 is SEHNR and CDR2 FQNEAQ (reference sequence). V was clipped by 6 bases and J by 6 bases, with 18 bases between them. CDR3: CASRPTQETTNEQFF. The CDR3 bases are TGTGCCAGCAGGCCAACCCAGGAGACTACCAATGAGCAGTTCTTC.

There are a few counts of this clone. The J gene is TRBJ2-7, the V gene TRBV2; 11 bases agree with TRBD2. The CDR3 totals 17 residues. Germline lookup yields CDR1 SNHLY and CDR2 FYNNEI. The J segment lost 0 bases and the V segment lost 0 bases, leaving 4 bases of the junction unmatched. The CDR3 region has the DNA TGTGCCAGCAGTGAAGCGCTGGGGACTAGCGGCTCCTACGAGCAGTACTTC. This translates into CASSEALGTSGSYEQYF.